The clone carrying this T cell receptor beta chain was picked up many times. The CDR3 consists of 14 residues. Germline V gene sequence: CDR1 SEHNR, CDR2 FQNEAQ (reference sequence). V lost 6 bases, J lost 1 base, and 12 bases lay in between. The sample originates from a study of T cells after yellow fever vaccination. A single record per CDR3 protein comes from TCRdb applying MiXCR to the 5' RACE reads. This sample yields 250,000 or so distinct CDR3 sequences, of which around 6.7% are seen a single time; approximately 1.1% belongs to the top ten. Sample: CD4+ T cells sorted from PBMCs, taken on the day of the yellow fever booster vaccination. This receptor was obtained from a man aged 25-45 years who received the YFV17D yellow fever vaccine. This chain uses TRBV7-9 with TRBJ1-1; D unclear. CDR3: CASRRREKNTEAFF. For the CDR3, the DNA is TGTGCCAGCAGGCGGAGAGAGAAGAACACTGAAGCTTTCTTT.